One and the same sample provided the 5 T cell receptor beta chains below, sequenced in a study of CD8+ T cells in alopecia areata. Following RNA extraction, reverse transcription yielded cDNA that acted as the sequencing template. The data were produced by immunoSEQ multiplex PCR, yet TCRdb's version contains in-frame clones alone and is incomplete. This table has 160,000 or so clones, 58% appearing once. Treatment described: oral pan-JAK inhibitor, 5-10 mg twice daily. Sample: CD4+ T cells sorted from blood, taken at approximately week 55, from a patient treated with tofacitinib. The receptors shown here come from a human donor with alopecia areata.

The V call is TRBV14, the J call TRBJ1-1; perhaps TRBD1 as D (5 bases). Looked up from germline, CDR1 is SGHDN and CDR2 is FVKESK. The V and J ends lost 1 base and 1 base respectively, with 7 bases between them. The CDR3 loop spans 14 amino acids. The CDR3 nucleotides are TGTGCCAGCAGCCAAGTTACAGGGAACACTGAAGCTTTCTTT. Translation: CASSQVTGNTEAFF.

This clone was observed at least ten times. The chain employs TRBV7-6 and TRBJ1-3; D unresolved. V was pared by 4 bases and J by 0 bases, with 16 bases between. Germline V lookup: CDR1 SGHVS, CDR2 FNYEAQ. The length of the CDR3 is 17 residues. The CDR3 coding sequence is TGTGCCAGCAGCTCACTGAGTGGTCTTTCCTCTGGAAACACCATATATTTT. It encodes CASSSLSGLSSGNTIYF.

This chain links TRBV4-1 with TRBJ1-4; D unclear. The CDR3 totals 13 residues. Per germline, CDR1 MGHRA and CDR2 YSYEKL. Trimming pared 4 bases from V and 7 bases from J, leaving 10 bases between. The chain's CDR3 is CASSRAGGEKLFF. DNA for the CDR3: TGCGCCAGCAGCCGGGCAGGAGGTGAAAAACTGTTTTTT.

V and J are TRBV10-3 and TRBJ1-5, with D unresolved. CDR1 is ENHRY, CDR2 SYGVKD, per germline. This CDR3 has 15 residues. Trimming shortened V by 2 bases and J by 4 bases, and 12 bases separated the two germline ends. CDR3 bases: TGTGCCATCAGTGAGGAACCGAGACCTAATCAGCCCCAGCATTTT. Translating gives CAISEEPRPNQPQHF.

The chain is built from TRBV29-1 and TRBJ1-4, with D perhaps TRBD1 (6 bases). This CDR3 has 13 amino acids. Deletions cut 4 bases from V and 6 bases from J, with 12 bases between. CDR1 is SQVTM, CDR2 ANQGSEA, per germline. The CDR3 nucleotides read TGCAGCGTTGCCAGGGGAGGGTATGAAAAACTGTTTTTT. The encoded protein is CSVARGGYEKLFF.